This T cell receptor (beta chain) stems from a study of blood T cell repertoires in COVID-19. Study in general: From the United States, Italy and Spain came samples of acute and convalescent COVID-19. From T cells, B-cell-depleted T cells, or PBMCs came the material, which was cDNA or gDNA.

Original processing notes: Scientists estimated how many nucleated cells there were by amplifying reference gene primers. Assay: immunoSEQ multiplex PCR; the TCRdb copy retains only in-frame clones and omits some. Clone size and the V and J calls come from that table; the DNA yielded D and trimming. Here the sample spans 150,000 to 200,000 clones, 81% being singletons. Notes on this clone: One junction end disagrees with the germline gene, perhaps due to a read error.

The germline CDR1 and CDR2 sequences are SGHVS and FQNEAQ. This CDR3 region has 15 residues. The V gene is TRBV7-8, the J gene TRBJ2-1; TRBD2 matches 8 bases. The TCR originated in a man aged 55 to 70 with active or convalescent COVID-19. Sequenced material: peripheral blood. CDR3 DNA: TGTGCTAGCAGCTTCTCAGCGGGGGCACTTAATGAGCAGTTCTTC. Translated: CASSFSAGALNEQFF.